This TCR beta chain was observed in a study of OX40 agonist ivuxolimab in advanced cancers. Turning to the study itself: Every 2 weeks, patients got intravenous ivuxolimab at one of six dose levels (0.01-10 mg/kg).

Looked up from germline, CDR1 is SGHNT and CDR2 is YYREEE (reference sequence). Between the trimmed V and J ends, which lost 1 base and 2 bases, there was a span of 6 bases. The CDR3 loop spans 13 amino acids. Study-wide results and caveats: Nonresponders included some who also had low normalized T-cell clonal expansion. Antigen specificity of clonally expanded peripheral T cells was not established.

About this clone itself: Antigen specificity is unknown.

Data came from immunoSEQ multiplex PCR; TCRdb stores just in-frame clones and leaves some out. Of under 85,000 clones in the sample, about 88% were seen once. This rearrangement joins TRBV5-4 to TRBJ1-1, with D hard to call. Sequences were derived from CD4+ or CD8+ T cells sorted from blood, sampled in a trial of the OX40 agonist ivuxolimab. The origin of this receptor is an adult with an advanced solid tumor such as melanoma, head and neck, liver or kidney cancer. The CDR3 here is CASSLPGNTEAFF. Written as DNA, the CDR3 is TGTGCCAGCAGCTTGCCTGGCAACACTGAAGCTTTCTTT.